These 3 T cell receptor beta chains came from one sample sequenced in a study of blood T cell repertoires in COVID-19 (TCRdb year 2020). Libraries were built with the immunoSEQ multiplex PCR assay. Not all clones reach the TCRdb copy of this immuneACCESS table, which keeps in-frame sequences only. Checked studies attribute under half of the gap to unresolved V genes and leave the rest unexplained. The sample yields some 300,000 clones; approximately 90% were counted once. The ten largest clonotypes hold roughly 6% of the sample. Material: peripheral blood. Receptor source: a woman aged 45-60 years with COVID-19, enrolled during active disease.

The chain joins TRBV21-1 to TRBJ2-3; the table's D call of TRBD2 was not tested on the DNA. TRBV21-1 is a pseudogene segment. The CDR3 has 12 residues. The CDR3 DNA reads as TGTGCCAGCTCTAGCGGGACGAATACGCAGTATTTT. Its protein is CASSSGTNTQYF.

V and J are TRBV3-1 (or the pseudogene TRBV3-2) and TRBJ2-2; no definite D call. There are 16 residues in the CDR3. Trimming took off 1 base at V and 0 bases at J, with 9 bases between the two ends. Germline lookup yields CDR1 LGHDT and CDR2 YNNKEL (reference sequence). As DNA, the CDR3 is TGTGCCAGCAGCCAAGGGCCGGGTACGAACACCGGGGAGCTGTTTTTT. This sequence encodes CASSQGPGTNTGELFF.

The chain combines TRBV12-3 or TRBV12-4 with TRBJ1-2; possibly TRBD1 for D (6 bases). V lost 4 bases, J lost 13 bases, and 19 bases lay in between. CDR3 length: 13 residues. CDR3 in amino acids: CASSWSGTWGSTF. CDR3 nucleotide sequence: TGTGCCAGCAGTTGGTCCGGGACATGGGGAAGCACCTTC.